This T cell receptor beta chain appears in the sequencing data of a study of shared clonotypes between healthy human individuals. With 10 bases removed from V and 5 bases from J, the gap between germline ends came to 18 bases. Germline CDR1 reads MNHEY; CDR2 reads SVGAGI. The CDR3 sequence is 14 residues long. Study results and limitations: Limitation of the genetic and exposure-history diversity represented came from the few donors.

Only in-frame clones appear in the TCRdb table, and some are missing; sequencing was by immunoSEQ multiplex PCR. This sample yields around 440,000 clones, of which approximately 77% are seen a single time; around 12% belongs to the top ten. This clone was seen ten or more times. The antigen is not known. Input material: PBMCs. J is TRBJ2-1 and V is TRBV6-5; tentative D call: TRBD2 (6 bases). The TCR sequence derives from a woman between 40 and 50 years old in good health. Some clones in this sample may be carry-over from other donors' samples. CDR3 bases: TGTGCCACCTCCAAGACAGCGGGTCACAATGAGCAGTTCTTC. Translated: CATSKTAGHNEQFF.